This passage covers 9 T cell receptor beta chains from one sample sequenced in a study of cytomegalovirus exposure and HLA in healthy donors. Assay used: immunoSEQ multiplex PCR; TCRdb lists only in-frame clones, some missing. Of roughly 250,000 clones in the sample, roughly 86% were seen once. Source material: PBMCs. These receptor sequences come from a woman aged 25 to 45 in good health and CMV-seropositive.

The V gene is TRBV5-6, the J gene TRBJ2-5; 14 bases align to TRBD2. V dropped 3 bases and J dropped 5; count of bases not matched to a gene: 12. CDR1 is SGHDT and CDR2 is YYEEEE in the germline V gene. The CDR3 is 18 residues long. The CDR3 protein is CASSSILGLAGEHETQYF. DNA for the CDR3: TGTGCCAGCAGCTCCATCTTGGGACTAGCGGGAGAACATGAGACCCAGTACTTC.

The genes are TRBV4-1 and TRBJ2-5; D is unclear. Germline CDR1 is MGHRA and CDR2 is YSYEKL. Trimming removed 0 bases from V and 2 bases from J, with 13 bases in between. CDR3 size: 16 residues. CDR3 residues: CASSQDHYLQQETQYF. In DNA, the CDR3 is TGCGCCAGCAGCCAAGATCACTACCTGCAACAAGAGACCCAGTACTTC.

The chain carries TRBV15 and TRBJ1-4, with D maybe TRBD1 (6 bases). This CDR3 region has 14 residues. V was clipped by 3 bases and J by 6 bases, with 11 bases between them. In germline, CDR1 is LNHNV, CDR2 YYDKDF (reference sequence). The CDR3 DNA reads as TGTGCCACCAGCAGGGGACACCGGGATGAAAAACTGTTTTTT. This codes for CATSRGHRDEKLFF. Full variable domain (rest looked up from reference TRBV15 and TRBJ1-4): DAMVIQNPRYQVTQFGKPVTLSCSQTLNHNVMYWYQQKSSQAPKLLFHYYDKDFNNEADTPDNFQSRRPNTSFCFLDIRSPGLGDTAMYLCATSRGHRDEKLFFGSGTQLSVL.

With regard to this clone: In the same sample, other DNA sequences code for this CDR3. The rearrangement links TRBV5-1 to TRBJ2-3, with 14 nucleotides matching TRBD2. The CDR3 runs to 16 residues. With V trimmed by 4 bases and J by 4 bases, 5 bases remained unmatched. Germline V gene lookup returns CDR1 SGHRS and CDR2 YFSETQ. The DNA of the CDR3 is TGCGCCAGCAGCCTCGGGACTAGCGGGAGATCAGATACGCAGTATTTT. Translation: CASSLGTSGRSDTQYF.

The CDR3 nucleotides are TGTGCCAGCAGCCGAGGACCCGACAGGGTCGGCGGGGAGCTGTTTTTT. Its translation is CASSRGPDRVGGELFF. The rearrangement joins TRBV5-6 to TRBJ2-2, with 7 bases lining up with TRBD1. This CDR3 is 16 amino acids long. CDR1 SGHDT and CDR2 YYEEEE come from the germline V gene. Losses at the gene ends were 4 bases for V and 7 bases for J; bases not matched to a gene: 13. The full variable domain, rest sourced from reference TRBV5-6 and TRBJ2-2, is DAGVTQSPTHLIKTRGQQVTLRCSPKSGHDTVSWYQQALGQGPQFIFQYYEEEERQRGNFPDRFSGHQFPNYSSELNVNALLLGDSALYLCASSRGPDRVGGELFFGEGSRLTVL.

The rearrangement joins TRBV19 to TRBJ2-2, with 9 bases lining up with TRBD1. The ends lost 10 bases at V and 3 bases at J; junction bases unmatched: 3. CDR3 length equals 13 residues. Germline CDR1 LNHDA, CDR2 SQIVND (reference sequence). In nucleotides, the CDR3 is TGTGCCAAGGACAGGGGAGACACCGGGGAGCTGTTTTTT. Protein product: CAKDRGDTGELFF.

The V and J genes are TRBV10-3 and TRBJ2-4, with D possibly matching TRBD1 (6 bases). Germline lookup yields CDR1 ENHRY and CDR2 SYGVKD. The length of the CDR3 is 13 residues. V was pared by 2 bases and J by 7 bases, with 9 bases between. The CDR3 spells CAISEVQGNIQYF. The DNA of the CDR3 is TGTGCCATCAGTGAGGTCCAGGGGAACATTCAGTACTTC.

V gene TRBV5-1 combines with J gene TRBJ2-1, with TRBD2 matching 10 bases. CDR3 length: 16 amino acids. The germline V gene encodes CDR1 SGHRS and CDR2 YFSETQ. Unmatched junction bases numbered 9, after V lost 0 bases and J lost 9 bases. In nucleotides, the CDR3 is TGCGCCAGCAGCTTGGTGTCTAGCGGGAGTCATTCTGAGCAGTTCTTC. Residues: CASSLVSSGSHSEQFF.

This clone was picked up a small number of times. The chain combines TRBV30 with TRBJ1-2, with TRBD1 identical over 9 bases. Germline V gives CDR1 GTSNPN, CDR2 SVGIG (reference sequence). Losses at the gene ends were 4 bases for V and 5 bases for J; bases not matched to a gene: 8. The CDR3 consists of 14 residues. As DNA, the CDR3 is TGTGCCTGGAACCTGGGGACAGGGACTTATGGCTACACCTTC. It yields the protein CAWNLGTGTYGYTF.